The 22 T cell receptor beta chains listed next were all sequenced from one sample in a study of pediatric ulcerative colitis. Clones were read by immunoSEQ multiplex PCR, and TCRdb kept only the in-frame ones, dropping some. This sample has tens of thousands of clones, with 75% to 85% found just once. Sequencing used blood. The receptors come from a boy younger than 18 with moderate ulcerative colitis.

The rearrangement links TRBV10-3 to TRBJ2-3; no firm D call. There are 12 residues in the CDR3. CDR1 and CDR2 from the germline V gene are ENHRY and SYGVKD. Between the trimmed V and J ends, which lost 4 bases and 1 base, there was a span of 3 bases. The CDR3 nucleotides read TGTGCCATCAGTGGTGGCACAGATACGCAGTATTTT. Translation gives CAISGGTDTQYF.

The rearrangement uses TRBV6-5 and TRBJ2-7; D assignment may be TRBD1 or TRBD2 (5 bases each). The V gene's germline CDR1 is MNHEY and CDR2 SVGAGI. Trimming pared 6 bases from V and 5 bases from J, leaving 17 bases between. CDR3 length: 14 amino acids. The CDR3 bases are TGTGCCAGCAGGCCCCCTAGCAGGGCCCACGAGCAGTACTTC. It is translated as CASRPPSRAHEQYF.

The CDR3 reads CASNRKGVNQPQHF. Written as DNA, the CDR3 is TGTGCCAGCAACAGGAAGGGGGTCAATCAGCCCCAGCATTTT. The rearrangement uses TRBV27 and TRBJ1-5; possible D gene TRBD1, 6 bases. Trimming took off 7 bases at V and 3 bases at J, with 13 bases between the two ends. This CDR3 has 14 amino acids. Per germline, CDR1 MNHEY and CDR2 SMNVEV (reference sequence).

The CDR3 here is CASSPPDSTSEQYF. The CDR3 coding sequence is TGCGCCAGCAGCCCGCCGGACAGCACGTCCGAGCAGTACTTC. This chain links TRBV5-1 with TRBJ2-7; maybe TRBD1 (6 bases). The CDR3 contains 14 residues. Germline V gives CDR1 SGHRS, CDR2 YFSETQ. Trimming removed 4 bases at V and 6 bases at J, with 17 bases between.

This clone occurred a few times. This chain links TRBV27 with TRBJ2-7; D is ambiguous. Trimming removed 6 bases at V and 4 bases at J, with 22 bases between. CDR1 and CDR2 (germline): MNHEY, SMNVEV (reference sequence). This CDR3 is built from 16 residues. CDR3 nucleotides: TGTGCCAGCAGACCACCCCCCGGACGGATTTGGTACGAGCAGTACTTC. It codes for CASRPPPGRIWYEQYF.

J is TRBJ2-5 and V is TRBV4-1; D uncertain. The CDR3 covers 14 residues. Germline V gene lookup returns CDR1 MGHRA and CDR2 YSYEKL. Trimming pared 0 bases from V and 3 bases from J, leaving 8 bases between. CDR3 coding DNA: TGCGCCAGCAGCCAAGACGTAAATAAAGAGACCCAGTACTTC. It is translated as CASSQDVNKETQYF.

This clone was seen more than once but under ten times. The chain carries TRBV5-1 and TRBJ1-1; possible D gene TRBD1, 6 bases. Trimming removed 0 bases from V and 6 bases from J, with 18 bases in between. The CDR3 spans 16 residues. Per the germline V gene, CDR1 is SGHRS and CDR2 is YFSETQ. CDR3 in amino acids: CASSLGAGGRGAEAFF. In DNA, the CDR3 is TGCGCCAGCAGCTTGGGGGCCGGGGGGCGCGGAGCTGAAGCTTTCTTT.

This rearrangement joins TRBV7-2 to TRBJ1-3, with a tentative D call TRBD1 (5 bases). The CDR3 spans 18 residues. V lost 4 bases and J 0 bases, leaving 19 bases between the germline ends. CDR1 is SGHTA, CDR2 FQGNSA, per germline. This CDR3 reads CASSSLGLGDHSGNTIYF. CDR3 coding DNA: TGTGCCAGCAGCTCTCTCGGGCTCGGGGACCACTCTGGAAACACCATATATTTT. Full variable domain (rest looked up from reference TRBV7-2 and TRBJ1-3): GAGVSQSPSNKVTEKGKDVELRCDPISGHTALYWYRQSLGQGLEFLIYFQGNSAPDKSGLPSDRFSAERTGGSVSTLTIQRTQQEDSAVYLCASSSLGLGDHSGNTIYFGEGSWLTVV.

The V call is TRBV19, the J call TRBJ1-4; no clear D. The CDR3 length is 11 residues. The V and J ends lost 7 bases and 10 bases respectively, with 10 bases between them. Germline values: CDR1 LNHDA, CDR2 SQIVND (reference sequence). This chain's CDR3 is CASNQEGKLFF. The CDR3 coding sequence is TGTGCCAGTAATCAAGAGGGAAAACTGTTTTTT.

A single count supports this clone. The chain joins TRBV2 to TRBJ2-7, with 7 nucleotides matching TRBD1. The V and J ends lost 7 bases and 2 bases, in that order; junction bases with no gene match: 14. The V gene's germline CDR1 is SNHLY and CDR2 FYNNEI. CDR3 length equals 16 residues. CDR3 bases: TGTGCCAGCAATTTCCGAGGGACAGAGACGCCCTACGAGCAGTACTTC. Amino acid sequence: CASNFRGTETPYEQYF.

The chain employs TRBV27 and TRBJ1-1; D gene uncertain. The CDR3 runs 14 residues. Germline loops: CDR1 MNHEY, CDR2 SMNVEV (reference sequence). Deletions cut 3 bases from V and 1 base from J, with 9 bases between. The CDR3 coding sequence is TGTGCCAGCAGTTTCAGTCGGAAGAACACTGAAGCTTTCTTT. As protein: CASSFSRKNTEAFF.

The rearrangement uses TRBV7-9 and TRBJ1-1; 7 bases align to TRBD1. V lost 2 bases to trimming and J lost 3 bases; unmatched junction nucleotides: 3. The CDR3 length is 14 residues. Germline assignment: CDR1 SEHNR and CDR2 FQNEAQ (reference sequence). The CDR3 protein is CASSLQGVDTEAFF. CDR3 DNA sequence: TGTGCCAGCAGCTTACAGGGGGTGGACACTGAAGCTTTCTTT.

In its sample, this clone was seen once. The chain uses TRBV19 and TRBJ2-1; 8 bases line up with TRBD2. The J segment lost 9 bases and the V segment lost 5 bases, leaving 15 bases of the junction unmatched. This CDR3 region has 16 residues. CDR1 and CDR2 from the germline V gene are LNHDA and SQIVND (reference sequence). CDR3 residues: CASSLAGGKANVEQFF. DNA of the CDR3: TGTGCCAGTAGTCTTGCGGGAGGAAAGGCGAATGTTGAGCAGTTCTTC.

The rearrangement uses TRBV18 and TRBJ1-2; D is perhaps TRBD1 (6 bases). The CDR3 is 16 residues long. Germline V gives CDR1 KGHSH, CDR2 LQKENI. The V end lost 5 bases, the J end lost 4 bases, and 20 bases lay between the germline ends. CDR3 protein: CASSSTWGTPVYGYTF. For the CDR3, the DNA is TGTGCCAGCTCATCGACATGGGGGACACCAGTCTATGGCTACACCTTC.

The chain combines TRBV19 with TRBJ2-5; perhaps TRBD2 as D (6 bases). The CDR3 contains 12 residues. Germline values: CDR1 LNHDA, CDR2 SQIVND (reference sequence). Between the trimmed V and J ends, which lost 10 bases and 7 bases, there was a span of 16 bases. CDR3 amino acids: CATAGTATTQYF. The CDR3 DNA reads as TGTGCCACCGCGGGGACCGCTACGACCCAGTACTTC.

CDR3 sequence (DNA): TGCAGCGTTGCAACGTCTTACTATGGCTACACCTTC. Amino acid sequence: CSVATSYYGYTF. This chain links TRBV29-1 with TRBJ1-2; D unresolved. Trimming stripped 4 bases from V and 3 bases from J, with 9 bases between. The CDR3 loop spans 12 amino acids. Germline lookup yields CDR1 SQVTM and CDR2 ANQGSEA.

This chain joins TRBV18 and TRBJ2-5; D gene uncertain. There are 12 residues in the CDR3. Germline V gene lookup returns CDR1 KGHSH and CDR2 LQKENI. Trimming cost V 2 bases and J 5 bases, with 6 bases left between them. The CDR3 loop reads CASSPKKETQYF. The CDR3 DNA reads TGTGCCAGCTCACCAAAGAAGGAGACCCAGTACTTC. The full variable domain, rest sourced from reference TRBV18 and TRBJ2-5, is NAGVMQNPRHLVRRRGQEARLRCSPMKGHSHVYWYRQLPEEGLKFMVYLQKENIIDESGMPKERFSAEFPKEGPSILRIQQVVRGDSAAYFCASSPKKETQYFGPGTRLLVL.

The CDR3, as DNA: TGTGCCAGCAGCCCAAAGGGGGCGGCTAATGAAAAACTGTTTTTT. It is translated as CASSPKGAANEKLFF. The chain joins TRBV7-9 to TRBJ1-4, with 7 bases lining up with TRBD1. The V and J ends lost 5 bases and 3 bases, in that order; junction bases with no gene match: 6. CDR3 length: 15 residues. Germline V lookup: CDR1 SEHNR, CDR2 FQNEAQ (reference sequence).

This chain uses TRBV6-6 with TRBJ1-2; 7 bases agree with TRBD1. CDR3 size: 16 residues. Germline CDR1 reads MNHNY; CDR2 reads SVGAGI (reference sequence). V was pared by 0 bases and J by 5 bases, with 9 bases of the junction left unmatched. The CDR3 spells CASSYSGGSNNYGYTF. As DNA, the CDR3 is TGTGCCAGCAGTTACTCAGGGGGCTCGAATAATTATGGCTACACCTTC.

This chain connects TRBV7-3 to TRBJ2-7; D possibly uses TRBD1 or TRBD2 (6 bases each). This CDR3 contains 15 residues. V was trimmed by 2 bases and J by 1 base, leaving 12 bases between them. Germline assignment: CDR1 SGHTA and CDR2 FQGTGA. The CDR3 DNA sequence: TGTGCCAGCAGCTTAGAGGGGGGCGGATCCTACGAGCAGTACTTC. It encodes CASSLEGGGSYEQYF.

The genes are TRBV23-1 and TRBJ1-1; D remains unclear. TRBV23-1 is classed as an ORF, of uncertain function. V gave up 2 bases and J gave up 0 bases, with 22 bases separating them. The CDR3 is 19 amino acids. The CDR3 region has the DNA TGCGCCAGCAGTCAACCCCACCCGACTGCCAAAAGGATGAACACTGAAGCTTTCTTT. It translates to CASSQPHPTAKRMNTEAFF.

This clone was detected a few times. This chain joins TRBV5-6 and TRBJ2-7; D is ambiguous. Per the germline V gene, CDR1 is SGHDT and CDR2 is YYEEEE. Trimming removed 0 bases at V and 6 bases at J, with 10 bases between. This CDR3 is 13 amino acids long. The CDR3 sequence: CASSLGDTGEQYF. The CDR3 DNA is TGTGCCAGCAGCTTGGGAGATACGGGCGAGCAGTACTTC. The whole variable domain, filled in from reference TRBV5-6 and TRBJ2-7, reads DAGVTQSPTHLIKTRGQQVTLRCSPKSGHDTVSWYQQALGQGPQFIFQYYEEEERQRGNFPDRFSGHQFPNYSSELNVNALLLGDSALYLCASSLGDTGEQYFGPGTRLTVT.